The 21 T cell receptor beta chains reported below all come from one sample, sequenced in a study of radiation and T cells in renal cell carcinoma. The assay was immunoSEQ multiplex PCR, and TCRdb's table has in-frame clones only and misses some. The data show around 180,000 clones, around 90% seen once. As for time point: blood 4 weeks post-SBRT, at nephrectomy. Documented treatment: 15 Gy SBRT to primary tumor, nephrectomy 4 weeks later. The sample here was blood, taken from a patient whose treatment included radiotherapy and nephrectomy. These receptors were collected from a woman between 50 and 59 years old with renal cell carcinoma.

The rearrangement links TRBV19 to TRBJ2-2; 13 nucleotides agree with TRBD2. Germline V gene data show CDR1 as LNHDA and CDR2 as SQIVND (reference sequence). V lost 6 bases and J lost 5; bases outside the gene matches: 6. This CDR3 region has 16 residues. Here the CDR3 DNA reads TGTGCCAGTAGGGGGACTAGCGGGGTTAGGACCGGGGAGCTGTTTTTT. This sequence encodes CASRGTSGVRTGELFF.

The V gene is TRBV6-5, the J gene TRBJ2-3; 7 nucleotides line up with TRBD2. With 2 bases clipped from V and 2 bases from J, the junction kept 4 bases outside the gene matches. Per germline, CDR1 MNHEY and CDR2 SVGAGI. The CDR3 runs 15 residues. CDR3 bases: TGTGCCAGCAGTTACCAGCGGGGCGCCACAGATACGCAGTATTTT. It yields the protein CASSYQRGATDTQYF.

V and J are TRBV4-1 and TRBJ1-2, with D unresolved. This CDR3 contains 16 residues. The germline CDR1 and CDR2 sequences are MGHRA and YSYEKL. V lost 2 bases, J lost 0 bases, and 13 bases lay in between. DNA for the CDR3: TGCGCCAGCAGCCAATGGTCCGGCGATGCTAACTATGGCTACACCTTC. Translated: CASSQWSGDANYGYTF.

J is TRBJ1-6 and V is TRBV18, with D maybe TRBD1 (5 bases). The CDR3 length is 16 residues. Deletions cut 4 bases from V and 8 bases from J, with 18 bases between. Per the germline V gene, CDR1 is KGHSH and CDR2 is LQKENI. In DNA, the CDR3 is TGTGCCAGCTCACGGACGGGACCATGGTGGGATTCACCCCTCCACTTT. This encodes CASSRTGPWWDSPLHF.

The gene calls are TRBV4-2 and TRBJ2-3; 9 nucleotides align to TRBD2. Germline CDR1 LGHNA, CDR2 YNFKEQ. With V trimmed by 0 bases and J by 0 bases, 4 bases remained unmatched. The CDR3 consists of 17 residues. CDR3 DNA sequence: TGTGCCAGCAGCCAAGAGGCCAGCGGGGGGAGCACAGATACGCAGTATTTT. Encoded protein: CASSQEASGGSTDTQYF.

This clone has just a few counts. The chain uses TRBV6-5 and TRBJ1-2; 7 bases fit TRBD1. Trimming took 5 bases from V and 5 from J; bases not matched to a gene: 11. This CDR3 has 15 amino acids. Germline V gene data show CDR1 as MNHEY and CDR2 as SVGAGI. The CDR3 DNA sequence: TGTGCCAGCAGTAACGACAGGGAGGCATCATATGGCTACACCTTC. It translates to CASSNDREASYGYTF.

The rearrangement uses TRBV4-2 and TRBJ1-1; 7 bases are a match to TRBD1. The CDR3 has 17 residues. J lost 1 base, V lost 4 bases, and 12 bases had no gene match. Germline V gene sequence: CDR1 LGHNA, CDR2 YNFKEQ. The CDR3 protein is CASSPRGQTAPNTEAFF. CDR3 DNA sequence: TGTGCCAGCAGCCCGCGGGGACAGACAGCTCCGAACACTGAAGCTTTCTTT.

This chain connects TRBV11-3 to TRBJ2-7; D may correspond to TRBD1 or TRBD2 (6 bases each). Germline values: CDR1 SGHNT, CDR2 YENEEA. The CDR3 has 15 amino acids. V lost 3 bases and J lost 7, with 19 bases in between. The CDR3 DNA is TGTGCCAGCAGCTTGACTGGAGGGGGAAATACGGAGCAGTACTTC. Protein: CASSLTGGGNTEQYF.

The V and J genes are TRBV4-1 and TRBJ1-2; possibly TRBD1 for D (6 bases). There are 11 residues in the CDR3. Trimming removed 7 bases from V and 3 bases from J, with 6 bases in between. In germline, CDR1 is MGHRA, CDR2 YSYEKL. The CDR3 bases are TGCGCCAGCACAGGGGACTATGGCTACACCTTC. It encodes CASTGDYGYTF.

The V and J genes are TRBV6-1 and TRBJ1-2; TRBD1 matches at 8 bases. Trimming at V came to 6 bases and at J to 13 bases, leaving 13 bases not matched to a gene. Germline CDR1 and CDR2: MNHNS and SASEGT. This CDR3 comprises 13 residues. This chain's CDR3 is CASSEGTGHPSTF. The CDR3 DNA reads TGTGCCAGCAGCGAGGGGACAGGACATCCGAGCACCTTC.

The CDR3 loop reads CASTPGGYTGELFF. The DNA for the CDR3 is TGTGCCAGTACCCCTGGGGGTTACACCGGGGAGCTGTTTTTT. The chain couples TRBV19 to TRBJ2-2, with D perhaps assigned TRBD1 or TRBD2 (5 bases each). In germline, CDR1 is LNHDA, CDR2 SQIVND (reference sequence). The CDR3 totals 14 residues. Trimming left V 7 bases short and J 3 bases short, with 12 bases between. The full variable domain, with the rest looked up from reference TRBV19 and TRBJ2-2, is DGGITQSPKYLFRKEGQNVTLSCEQNLNHDAMYWYRQDPGQGLRLIYYSQIVNDFQKGDIAEGYSVSREKKESFPLTVTSAQKNPTAFYLCASTPGGYTGELFFGEGSRLTVL.

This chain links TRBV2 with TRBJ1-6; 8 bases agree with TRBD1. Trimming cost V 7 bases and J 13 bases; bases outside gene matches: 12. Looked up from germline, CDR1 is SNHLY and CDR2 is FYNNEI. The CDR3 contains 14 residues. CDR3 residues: CASIIDRGSEPLHF. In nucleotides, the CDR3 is TGTGCCAGCATTATAGACAGGGGAAGCGAGCCCCTCCACTTT.

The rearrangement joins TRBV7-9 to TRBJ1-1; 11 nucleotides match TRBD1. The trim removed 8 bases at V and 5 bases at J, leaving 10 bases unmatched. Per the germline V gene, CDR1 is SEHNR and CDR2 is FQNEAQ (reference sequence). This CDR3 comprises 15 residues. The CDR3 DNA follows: TGTGCCAGCGGGGGGGACAGGGGGAGGAGAACTGAAGCTTTCTTT. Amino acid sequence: CASGGDRGRRTEAFF.

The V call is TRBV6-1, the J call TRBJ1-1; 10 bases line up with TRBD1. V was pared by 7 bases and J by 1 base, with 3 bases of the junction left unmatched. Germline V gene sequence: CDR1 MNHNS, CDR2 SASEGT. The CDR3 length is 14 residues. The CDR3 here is CASIWDRGNTEAFF. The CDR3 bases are TGTGCCAGCATTTGGGACAGGGGGAACACTGAAGCTTTCTTT.

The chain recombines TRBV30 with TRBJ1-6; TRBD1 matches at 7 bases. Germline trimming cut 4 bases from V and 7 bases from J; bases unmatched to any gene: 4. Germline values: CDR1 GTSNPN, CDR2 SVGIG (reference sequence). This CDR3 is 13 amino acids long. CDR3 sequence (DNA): TGTGCCTGGAACGACAGGGCGAATTCACCCCTCCACTTT. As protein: CAWNDRANSPLHF.

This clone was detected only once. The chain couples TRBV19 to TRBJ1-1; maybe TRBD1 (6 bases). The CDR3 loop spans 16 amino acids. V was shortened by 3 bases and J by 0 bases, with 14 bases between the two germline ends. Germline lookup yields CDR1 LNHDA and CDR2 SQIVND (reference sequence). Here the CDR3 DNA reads TGTGCCAGTAGTATCAGGCAGGGGCCATTGAACACTGAAGCTTTCTTT. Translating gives CASSIRQGPLNTEAFF.

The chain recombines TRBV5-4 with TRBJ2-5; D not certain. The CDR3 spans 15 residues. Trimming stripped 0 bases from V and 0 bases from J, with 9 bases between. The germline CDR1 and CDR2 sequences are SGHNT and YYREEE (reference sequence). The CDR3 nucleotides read TGTGCCAGCAGCTTGGGACTGGGGTACCAAGAGACCCAGTACTTC. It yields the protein CASSLGLGYQETQYF.

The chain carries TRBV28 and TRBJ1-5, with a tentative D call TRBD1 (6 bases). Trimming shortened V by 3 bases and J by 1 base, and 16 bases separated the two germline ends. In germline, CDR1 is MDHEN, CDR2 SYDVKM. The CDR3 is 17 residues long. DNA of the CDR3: TGTGCCAGCAGTTTCCTACAGGGTATGGGAAGCAATCAGCCCCAGCATTTT. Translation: CASSFLQGMGSNQPQHF.

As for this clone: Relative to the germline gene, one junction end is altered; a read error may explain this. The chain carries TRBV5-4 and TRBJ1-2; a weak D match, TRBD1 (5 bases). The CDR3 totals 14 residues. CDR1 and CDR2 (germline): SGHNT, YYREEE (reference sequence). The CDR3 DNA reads TGTGTCAGCAGCTTGGAAGGGGACCTCTATGGCTACACCTTC. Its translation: CVSSLEGDLYGYTF.

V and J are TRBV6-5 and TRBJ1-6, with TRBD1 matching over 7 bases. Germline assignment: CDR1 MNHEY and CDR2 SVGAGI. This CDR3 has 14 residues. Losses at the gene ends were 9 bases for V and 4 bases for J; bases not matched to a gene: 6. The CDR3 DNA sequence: TGTGCCAGTTCCCGACAGGGTTATAATTCACCCCTCCACTTT. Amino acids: CASSRQGYNSPLHF.

In DNA, the CDR3 is TGTGCCAGCAGCTTGTGGAGGGACAGGGAGGGCAATGAGCAGTTCTTC. Its protein product is CASSLWRDREGNEQFF. The rearrangement links TRBV13 to TRBJ2-1; 9 nucleotides line up with TRBD1. With 3 bases clipped from V and 6 bases from J, the junction kept 9 bases outside the gene matches. Germline lookup yields CDR1 PRHDT and CDR2 FYEKMQ (reference sequence). The CDR3 consists of 16 residues. Combining the CDR3 with reference TRBV13 and TRBJ2-1 gives the whole variable domain AAGVIQSPRHLIKEKRETATLKCYPIPRHDTVYWYQQGPGQDPQFLISFYEKMQSDKGSIPDRFSAQQFSDYHSELNMSSLELGDSALYFCASSLWRDREGNEQFFGPGTRLTVL.